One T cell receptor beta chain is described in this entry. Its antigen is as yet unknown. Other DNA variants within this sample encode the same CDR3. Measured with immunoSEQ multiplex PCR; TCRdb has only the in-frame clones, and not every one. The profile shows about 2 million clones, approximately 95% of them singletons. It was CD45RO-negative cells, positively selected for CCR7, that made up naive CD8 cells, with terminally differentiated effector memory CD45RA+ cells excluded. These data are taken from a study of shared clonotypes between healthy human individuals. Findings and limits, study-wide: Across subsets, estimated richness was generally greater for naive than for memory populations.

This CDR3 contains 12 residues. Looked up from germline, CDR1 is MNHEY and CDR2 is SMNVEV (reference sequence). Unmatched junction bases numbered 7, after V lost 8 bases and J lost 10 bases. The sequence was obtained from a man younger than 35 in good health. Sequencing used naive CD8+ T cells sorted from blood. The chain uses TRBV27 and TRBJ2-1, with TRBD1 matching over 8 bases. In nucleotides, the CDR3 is TGTGCCAGCTCTCTGGCAGGGGGCGAGCAGTTCTTC. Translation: CASSLAGGEQFF.